These T cell receptor beta chains were read from a single sample in a study of T cell repertoires in cytomegalovirus infection. Antigens for these TCRs are unknown. TCRdb recomputed calls from the reads with MiXCR, one row per CDR3 protein. The sample holds 750,000 to 950,000 distinct CDR3 sequences, about 27% seen once. Specimen: cultured CD8+ T cells from PBMCs, collected from culture after CMV antigen stimulation. The receptors stem from a human donor in good health (CMV status not recorded). Some clones in this sample may be carry-over from other donors' samples. Each CDR3 is given with its conserved first and last residue. The order of the fields is J gene, D gene, clone size, V gene, CDR3 protein, CDR3 DNA. D genes are given only for firm matches. Expanded clones get a size class; other rows say once, few or many, or leave the size out.

J: TRBJ2-3
D: -
size: few
V: TRBV28
CDR3: CASSFELSSTDTQYF
DNA: TGTGCCAGCAGTTTTGAGCTCTCTAGCACAGATACGCAGTATTTT

J: TRBJ2-6
D: TRBD1
size: many
V: TRBV7-6
CDR3: CASSLGWDSSGANVLTF
DNA: TGTGCCAGCAGCTTAGGGTGGGACAGCTCTGGGGCCAACGTCCTGACTTTC

J: TRBJ1-1
D: TRBD1
size: few
V: TRBV6-1
CDR3: CASSEQGVWGTEAFF
DNA: TGTGCCAGCAGTGAACAGGGGGTTTGGGGCACTGAAGCTTTCTTT

J: TRBJ1-5
D: -
size: -
V: TRBV6-1
CDR3: CASSYDRGQPQHF
DNA: TGTGCCAGCAGTTATGACCGCGGGCAGCCCCAGCATTTT

J: TRBJ1-3
D: -
size: -
V: TRBV19
CDR3: CASTISGGGNTIYF
DNA: TGTGCCAGTACTATTAGCGGGGGTGGAAACACCATATATTTT

J: TRBJ1-5
D: -
size: -
V: TRBV6-2/TRBV6-3
CDR3: CASSYSWGEAQHF
DNA: TGTGCCAGCAGTTACTCGTGGGGGGAAGCCCAGCATTTT

J: TRBJ2-3
D: TRBD2
size: many
V: TRBV2
CDR3: CASRPAGGTLTDTQYF
DNA: TGTGCCAGCAGACCAGCGGGGGGGACCCTGACAGATACGCAGTATTTT

J: TRBJ1-2
D: -
size: -
V: TRBV25-1
CDR3: CASSEYSWAEINYGYTF
DNA: TGTGCCAGCAGTGAATACTCTTGGGCAGAAATAAACTATGGCTACACCTTC

J: TRBJ1-6
D: -
size: -
V: TRBV6-5
CDR3: CASSPPTGGNSPLHF
DNA: TGTGCCAGCAGTCCACCGACAGGTGGGAATTCACCCCTCCACTTT

J: TRBJ1-4
D: TRBD1
size: few
V: TRBV27
CDR3: CASSSWDRFNEKLFF
DNA: TGTGCCAGCAGTTCGTGGGACAGGTTTAATGAAAAACTGTTTTTT

J: TRBJ2-1
D: TRBD2
size: -
V: TRBV19
CDR3: CASSIVGLAGVGNEQFF
DNA: TGTGCCAGTAGTATAGTAGGACTAGCGGGGGTCGGGAATGAGCAGTTCTTC

J: TRBJ2-1
D: -
size: few
V: TRBV14
CDR3: CASSQDWRGTPYPQGNEQFF
DNA: TGTGCCAGCAGCCAAGACTGGAGGGGGACACCGTACCCCCAGGGTAATGAGCAGTTCTTC

J: TRBJ1-1
D: TRBD1
size: -
V: TRBV7-8
CDR3: CASSTGTGRTEAFF
DNA: TGTGCCAGCAGCACCGGGACAGGGAGGACTGAAGCTTTCTTT